This T cell receptor (beta chain) was captured by sequencing in a study of blood T cells in healthy people across ages. This CDR3 is 16 amino acids long. Per the germline V gene, CDR1 is LNHDA and CDR2 is SQIVND (reference sequence). V was trimmed by 4 bases and J by 4 bases, leaving 18 bases between them. A second PCR, run for roughly 7 to 12 cycles, used a sample-barcoded 5' primer plus a J-beta primer mix. TCRdb itself ran the 5' RACE reads through MiXCR, one entry per CDR3 protein. The sample lists about 640,000 distinct CDR3 sequences; 58% were seen once. General observations from the study: Diversity was higher, and naive CD4+ cells more numerous, in long-lived donors than in aged donors. Without sorted subsets, naive and antigen-experienced compartments could not be conclusively compared.

Concerning this clonotype itself: Antigen: not known.

A minimum of 6 million PBMCs was isolated per sample. This chain connects TRBV19 to TRBJ2-3, with a possible D match to TRBD1 (5 bases). The sequencing sample was made of blood. The origin of this receptor is a man in his sixties in good health. The CDR3 coding sequence is TGTGCCAGTAGTACCTACCCCCTCCGACAGCCAGATACGCAGTATTTT. It specifies CASSTYPLRQPDTQYF.